The 27 T cell receptor beta chains given below trace back to one sample, sequenced in a study of T cells after yellow fever vaccination. TCRdb re-analysed the 5' RACE reads in MiXCR, keeping a single row per CDR3 protein. This sample has approximately 61,000 distinct CDR3 sequences, with approximately 7% found just once. The sequencing here drew on CD8+ T cells sorted from PBMCs, taken on the day of the first yellow fever vaccination. The receptors originated from a man younger than 35 who received the YFV17D yellow fever vaccine.

This clonotype was seen at least ten times. The chain uses TRBV29-1 and TRBJ2-2; the D is unclear. Germline assignment: CDR1 SQVTM and CDR2 ANQGSEA. This CDR3 region has 13 residues. V was clipped by 5 bases and J by 2 bases, with 9 bases between them. This CDR3 is CSVSRINTGELFF. CDR3 sequence (DNA): TGCAGCGTTTCAAGGATTAACACCGGGGAGCTGTTTTTT.

The V and J genes are TRBV7-9 and TRBJ2-7; weak D call: TRBD1 (5 bases). CDR3 length equals 15 residues. The germline V gene encodes CDR1 SEHNR and CDR2 FQNEAQ (reference sequence). The V end was cut by 5 bases, the J end by 0 bases, with 14 bases between. CDR3 protein: CASSTDSDPSYEQYF. As DNA, the CDR3 is TGTGCCAGCAGCACCGACAGCGACCCCTCCTACGAGCAGTACTTC.

The chain couples TRBV20-1 to TRBJ2-6; D call uncertain. The CDR3 extends over 14 amino acids. Germline V lookup: CDR1 DFQATT, CDR2 SNEGSKA (reference sequence). Trimming stripped 0 bases from V and 0 bases from J, with 3 bases between. CDR3 region: CSARDSSGANVLTF. In DNA, the CDR3 is TGCAGTGCTAGAGACAGCTCTGGGGCCAACGTCCTGACTTTC.

This clonotype was detected a few times. The CDR3, as DNA: TGTGCCAGCCGCTGGGGCCTAGGGGCAAATCAGCCCCAGCATTTT. It yields the protein CASRWGLGANQPQHF. The gene calls are TRBV12-3 or TRBV12-4 and TRBJ1-5, with a weak D call TRBD1 (5 bases). The CDR3 length is 15 residues. Trimming removed 8 bases at V and 4 bases at J, with 18 bases between.

This clonotype was observed a handful of times. V usage is TRBV25-1 and J usage is TRBJ1-5; D may be TRBD1 (5 bases). CDR3 length equals 16 residues. The V and J ends lost 2 bases and 5 bases respectively, with 16 bases between them. Per germline, CDR1 MGHDK and CDR2 SYGVNS. The DNA of the CDR3 is TGTGCCAGCAGTGAAGAGTCAACCAGGGACCATCAGCCCCAGCATTTT. It translates to CASSEESTRDHQPQHF.

This clonotype was recorded at least ten times. CDR3 sequence: CASSYSGGTLFF. CDR3 nucleotide sequence: TGTGCCAGCAGTTACTCCGGGGGTACACTGTTTTTT. V and J are TRBV6-5 and TRBJ1-4; tentatively, D is TRBD1 (5 bases). V lost 0 bases, J lost 13 bases, and 9 bases lay in between. In germline, CDR1 is MNHEY, CDR2 SVGAGI. This CDR3 has 12 amino acids.

In this sample, this clonotype turned up many times. The chain links TRBV5-6 to TRBJ2-7, with D possibly TRBD2 on 5 matching bases. Trimming took off 5 bases at V and 0 bases at J, with 12 bases between the two ends. Germline V gene lookup returns CDR1 SGHDT and CDR2 YYEEEE. The CDR3 is 14 amino acids. The CDR3 here is CASRRTGSSYEQYF. The CDR3 DNA reads as TGTGCCAGCAGGCGGACTGGAAGCTCCTACGAGCAGTACTTC.

The rearrangement links TRBV5-5 to TRBJ1-2; TRBD1 is a possible D gene (5 bases). Looked up from germline, CDR1 is SGHKS and CDR2 is YYEKEE (reference sequence). V gave up 1 base and J gave up 0 bases, with 7 bases separating them. The CDR3 runs 14 residues. CDR3 nucleotide sequence: TGTGCCAGCAGCTTGCTAGGGGCTAACTATGGCTACACCTTC. Translated: CASSLLGANYGYTF.

CDR3 residues: CASGLVHRGTDTQYF. CDR3 coding DNA: TGTGCTAGTGGTTTGGTACACCGGGGCACAGATACGCAGTATTTT. V and J are TRBV12-5 and TRBJ2-3; unclear D gene. The CDR3 has 15 amino acids. The germline V and J ends were trimmed by 0 bases and 1 base, with 8 bases remaining between them. CDR1 is LGHNT and CDR2 is FRNRAP in the germline V gene.

This chain connects TRBV20-1 to TRBJ2-4, with D perhaps TRBD1 (6 bases). Per the germline V gene, CDR1 is DFQATT and CDR2 is SNEGSKA (reference sequence). V was cut by 6 bases and J by 5 bases, with 14 bases left in between. The CDR3 covers 13 residues. CDR3 in DNA: TGCAGTGCGGACCGGACAGAGGAAAACATTCAGTACTTC. Its protein is CSADRTEENIQYF.

V usage is TRBV7-9 and J usage is TRBJ1-1; 11 nucleotides match TRBD1. This CDR3 comprises 16 residues. Trimming removed 5 bases from V and 6 bases from J; junction bases left unmatched: 11. CDR1 SEHNR and CDR2 FQNEAQ come from the germline V gene (reference sequence). The CDR3 is CASSPRTGGFNAEAFF. Written as DNA, the CDR3 is TGTGCCAGCAGCCCCCGGACAGGGGGCTTTAACGCTGAAGCTTTCTTT.

CDR3 sequence (DNA): TGTGCCAGCAGGCGGACTAGCGGGGCTTACAATGAGCAGTTCTTC. This translates into CASRRTSGAYNEQFF. V is TRBV12-3 or TRBV12-4 and J is TRBJ2-1; 12 nucleotides line up with TRBD2. The trim removed 6 bases at V and 4 bases at J, leaving 4 bases unmatched. CDR3 length: 15 amino acids.

This clonotype was observed at least ten times. The V call is TRBV20-1, the J call TRBJ2-7; D is unclear. This CDR3 has 14 residues. The V and J ends lost 3 bases and 0 bases respectively, with 12 bases between them. Germline-derived CDR1 and CDR2 are DFQATT and SNEGSKA (reference sequence). Here the CDR3 DNA reads TGCAGTGCTAGGCTTCCGACGGCCTCCTACGAGCAGTACTTC. It encodes CSARLPTASYEQYF.

The chain's CDR3 is CASSEVPGSYNEQFF. The CDR3 region has the DNA TGTGCCAGCAGTGAAGTTCCGGGTTCCTACAATGAGCAGTTCTTC. V is TRBV6-1 and J is TRBJ2-1; D uncertain. In germline, CDR1 is MNHNS, CDR2 SASEGT. The CDR3 spans 15 residues. Trimming stripped 1 base from V and 1 base from J, with 8 bases between.

The chain is built from TRBV7-9 and TRBJ2-5, with a weak D call TRBD2 (5 bases). V shed 1 base and J shed 4 bases, with 10 bases lying between them. The germline V gene encodes CDR1 SEHNR and CDR2 FQNEAQ (reference sequence). CDR3 length equals 14 residues. For the CDR3, the DNA is TGTGCCAGCAGCTTAGAGGGAGAGGGAGAGACCCAGTACTTC. Protein product: CASSLEGEGETQYF.

This clonotype was counted a few times. This chain joins TRBV5-1 and TRBJ2-7, with 8 nucleotides matching TRBD1. The CDR3 loop spans 15 amino acids. CDR1 and CDR2 from the germline V gene are SGHRS and YFSETQ. V dropped 2 bases and J dropped 3; count of bases not matched to a gene: 7. CDR3 amino acids: CASSFSMDRVYEQYF. The CDR3 DNA reads TGCGCCAGCAGCTTTTCCATGGACAGGGTCTACGAGCAGTACTTC.

This chain uses TRBV7-6 with TRBJ2-6, with D perhaps matching TRBD1 (6 bases). CDR1 is SGHVS, CDR2 FNYEAQ, per germline. The CDR3 length is 17 residues. The ends were cut back, 6 bases at V and 0 bases at J, with 15 bases in the middle. The CDR3 loop is CASRGAGGPSGANVLTF. The DNA for the CDR3 is TGTGCCAGCAGGGGGGCTGGGGGACCCTCTGGGGCCAACGTCCTGACTTTC.

This clonotype was counted at least ten times. The chain recombines TRBV4-1 with TRBJ2-4; 9 nucleotides align to TRBD1. This CDR3 contains 20 residues. The V and J ends lost 1 base and 0 bases, in that order; junction bases with no gene match: 13. Germline lookup yields CDR1 MGHRA and CDR2 YSYEKL. CDR3 coding DNA: TGCGCCAGCAGCCAAGTGATCGGGACAGGGTCCTCTGTAGCCAAAAACATTCAGTACTTC. Its translation: CASSQVIGTGSSVAKNIQYF.

The chain links TRBV24-1 to TRBJ2-1, with 12 positions matching TRBD2. V lost 5 bases and J lost 8; bases outside the gene matches: 6. CDR1 is KGHDR and CDR2 is SFDVKD in the germline V gene. The length of the CDR3 is 15 residues. The CDR3 loop is CATSGPSGGVHEQFF. CDR3 nucleotide sequence: TGTGCCACCAGTGGGCCTAGCGGGGGGGTACATGAGCAGTTCTTC.

This clonotype was seen many times. This chain joins TRBV19 and TRBJ2-1, with D perhaps TRBD2 (5 bases). Trimming removed 9 bases at V and 4 bases at J, with 10 bases between. Per germline, CDR1 LNHDA and CDR2 SQIVND (reference sequence). The CDR3 contains 12 residues. CDR3 bases: TGTGCCAGCATGAGGGATTACAATGAGCAGTTCTTC. This sequence encodes CASMRDYNEQFF. Combining the CDR3 with reference TRBV19 and TRBJ2-1 gives the whole variable domain DGGITQSPKYLFRKEGQNVTLSCEQNLNHDAMYWYRQDPGQGLRLIYYSQIVNDFQKGDIAEGYSVSREKKESFPLTVTSAQKNPTAFYLCASMRDYNEQFFGPGTRLTVL.

This clonotype has at least ten counts. The V gene is TRBV30, the J gene TRBJ2-2, with D hard to call. CDR1 and CDR2 (germline): GTSNPN, SVGIG (reference sequence). The CDR3 runs 13 residues. The V end lost 3 bases, the J end lost 4 bases, and 9 bases lay between the germline ends. The CDR3 nucleotides are TGTGCCTGGAGGACCTACCTCACCGGGGAGCTGTTTTTT. It yields the protein CAWRTYLTGELFF. Full variable domain (missing parts from reference TRBV30 and TRBJ2-2): SQTIHQWPATLVQPVGSPLSLECTVEGTSNPNLYWYRQAAGRGLQLLFYSVGIGQISSEVPQNLSASRPQDRQFILSSKKLLLSDSGFYLCAWRTYLTGELFFGEGSRLTVL.

This clonotype appeared a few times. The genes are TRBV20-1 and TRBJ2-7; TRBD1 agrees at 8 bases. This CDR3 spans 14 amino acids. The trim removed 5 bases at V and 3 bases at J, leaving 9 bases unmatched. Looked up from germline, CDR1 is DFQATT and CDR2 is SNEGSKA (reference sequence). The CDR3 coding sequence is TGCAGTGCTGGCGACAGGGGAGGAAACTACGAGCAGTACTTC. Its protein is CSAGDRGGNYEQYF.

V and J are TRBV5-1 and TRBJ2-1, with 10 bases lining up with TRBD1. The CDR3 is 15 amino acids. V lost 0 bases to trimming and J lost 7 bases; unmatched junction nucleotides: 4. CDR1 is SGHRS, CDR2 YFSETQ, per germline. The CDR3 nucleotides are TGCGCCAGCAGCTTGGTGCCGGGACAGGGGAATGAGCAGTTCTTC. Translated, it gives CASSLVPGQGNEQFF.

This clonotype has ten or more counts. V gene TRBV5-6 combines with J gene TRBJ2-7; D is perhaps TRBD1 (6 bases). CDR3 size: 13 residues. Trimming removed 3 bases at V and 7 bases at J, with 14 bases between. CDR1 SGHDT and CDR2 YYEEEE come from the germline V gene. CDR3 in amino acids: CASSYGQGWEQYV. DNA for the CDR3: TGTGCCAGCAGCTACGGGCAGGGGTGGGAGCAGTACGTC.

This clonotype was counted only a few times. The chain recombines TRBV11-2 with TRBJ2-5; 10 nucleotides align to TRBD1. The V and J ends lost 5 bases and 5 bases, in that order; junction bases with no gene match: 5. This CDR3 has 14 amino acids. Germline V CDR1 and CDR2: SGHAT, FQNNGV. The CDR3 protein is CASSQTGGYETQYF. In DNA form, the CDR3 reads TGTGCCAGCAGCCAGACAGGGGGCTATGAGACCCAGTACTTC.

This clonotype was seen more than once but under ten times. The chain carries TRBV7-3 and TRBJ1-1, with a possible D match to TRBD1 (5 bases). The ends were cut back, 2 bases at V and 5 bases at J, with 9 bases in the middle. CDR3 length equals 13 residues. CDR1 is SGHTA, CDR2 FQGTGA, per germline. The CDR3 DNA follows: TGTGCCAGCAGCTTATGGGGCGGTACTGAAGCTTTCTTT. The encoded protein is CASSLWGGTEAFF.

The genes are TRBV29-1 and TRBJ2-1; D is unclear. Trimming stripped 0 bases from V and 11 bases from J, with 11 bases between. Germline values: CDR1 SQVTM, CDR2 ANQGSEA. This CDR3 spans 12 amino acids. The CDR3 sequence is CSVEDPPVQQFF. CDR3 in DNA: TGCAGCGTTGAAGATCCCCCGGTCCAGCAGTTCTTC.